One T cell receptor (beta chain) is described in this entry. What it binds is unknown. MiXCR, applied by TCRdb to the reads, yields one record per CDR3 protein. This sample has 55,000 to 65,000 distinct CDR3 sequences, with 62% found just once. This sample was taken from a study of type 1 regulatory T cells. Looking at the study overall: T-allo10 is an in vitro-generated, Tr1-enriched CD4 T cell product specific for alloantigen.

Findings and limits, study-wide: Type 1 regulatory T cells had a more restricted TCR repertoire than non-type 1 regulatory T cells.

Trimming took off 5 bases at V and 4 bases at J, with 11 bases between the two ends. The CDR3 runs to 13 residues. Looked up from germline, CDR1 is SSHAT and CDR2 is FNYEAQ (reference sequence). The clonotype originates from a human donor in good health. The specimen sequenced was cultured non-Tr1 T cells, either the whole culture or a sorted T cell fraction (not recorded which). The rearrangement links TRBV7-7 to TRBJ2-5; D is uncertain. This CDR3 is CASSRVQLETQYF. The CDR3 DNA follows: TGTGCCAGCAGCCGGGTACAGCTAGAGACCCAGTACTTC.